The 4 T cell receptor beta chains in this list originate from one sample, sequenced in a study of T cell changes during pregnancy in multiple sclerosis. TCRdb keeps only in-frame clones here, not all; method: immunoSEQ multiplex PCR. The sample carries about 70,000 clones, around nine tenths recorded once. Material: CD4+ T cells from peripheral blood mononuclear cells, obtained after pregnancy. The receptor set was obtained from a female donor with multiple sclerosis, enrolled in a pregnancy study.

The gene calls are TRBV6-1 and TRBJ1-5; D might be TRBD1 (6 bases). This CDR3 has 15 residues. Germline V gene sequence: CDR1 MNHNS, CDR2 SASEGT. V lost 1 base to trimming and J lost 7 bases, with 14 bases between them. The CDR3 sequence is CASSEEGRGWQPQHF. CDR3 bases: TGTGCCAGCAGTGAAGAAGGGAGGGGGTGGCAGCCCCAGCATTTT.

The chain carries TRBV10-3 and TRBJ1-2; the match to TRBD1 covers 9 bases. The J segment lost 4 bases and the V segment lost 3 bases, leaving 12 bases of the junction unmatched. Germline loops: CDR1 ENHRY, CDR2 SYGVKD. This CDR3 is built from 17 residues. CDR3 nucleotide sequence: TGTGCCATCAGTGATCTTAAACGGGACAGGGTGAGCTATGGCTACACCTTC. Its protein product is CAISDLKRDRVSYGYTF.

Written as DNA, the CDR3 is TGTGCCAGCAGCACCAGGGAGGGCGGAAACACCATATATTTT. This codes for CASSTREGGNTIYF. The chain has TRBV9 and TRBJ1-3; D may be TRBD1 (5 bases). Germline CDR1 and CDR2: SGDLS and YYNGEE. V lost 4 bases and J 4 bases, leaving 12 bases between the germline ends. The CDR3 length is 14 residues.

The CDR3 DNA follows: TGCGCCAGCAGCAATAGCGGGAGGGCCGAGGAGCAGTACTTC. The encoded protein is CASSNSGRAEEQYF. J is TRBJ2-7 and V is TRBV5-1; 11 bases are a match to TRBD2. CDR1 is SGHRS, CDR2 YFSETQ, per germline. The CDR3 extends over 14 amino acids. After removal of 4 bases from V and 7 bases from J, the junction contained 7 bases not matched to a gene.